The subject of this entry is one T cell receptor (beta chain). Its antigen is unidentified. These data originate in a study of identical twins. Regarding the study as a whole: With monozygotic twins, out-of-frame TCR alpha sharing exceeded what models estimated.

Template switching created a universal primer site, and the cDNA included unique molecular identifiers. MiXCR, run by TCRdb on the 5' RACE reads, gives a single entry per CDR3 protein. Of 750,000 to 950,000 distinct CDR3 sequences in the sample, more than 9% were seen once. Healthy Caucasians were all of the donors. The CDR3 length is 13 residues. Trimming left V 7 bases short and J 3 bases short, with 13 bases between. Germline V gives CDR1 MNHNS, CDR2 SASEGT. The same sample was also studied in work on yellow fever vaccine responses in identical twins. That publication notes: Twins reportedly showed a vaccine T cell response that seemed partly convergent and partly personalized.

The TCR sequence derives from a woman younger than 30 in good health. Sequencing used PBMCs. The chain couples TRBV6-1 to TRBJ2-7; D may match TRBD1 or TRBD2 (5 bases each). The CDR3 spells CASTPGLHYEQYF. The CDR3 nucleotides are TGTGCCAGCACCCCGGGGCTCCACTACGAGCAGTACTTC.